The TCR beta chain under discussion was sequenced for a study of control samples from healthy donors and cancer patients. The method was immunoSEQ multiplex PCR; TCRdb's version includes in-frame clones alone and lacks a portion of them. Of roughly 190,000 clones listed, 75% to 95% were seen once; the top ten hold about 1.4%. This CDR3 comprises 15 residues. Germline-derived CDR1 and CDR2 are SGHTA and FQGTGA. Trimming removed 0 bases from V and 1 base from J; junction bases left unmatched: 2. The source of this sequence is a woman younger than 45 in good health. Material: blood. The J gene is TRBJ1-1, the V gene TRBV7-3, with 7 positions matching TRBD1. Here the CDR3 reads CASSLTRTGNTEAFF. The CDR3 nucleotides are TGTGCCAGCAGCTTAACCCGGACAGGGAACACTGAAGCTTTCTTT. Complete variable domain (other parts from reference TRBV7-3 and TRBJ1-1): GAGVSQTPSNKVTEKGKYVELRCDPISGHTALYWYRQSLGQGPEFLIYFQGTGAADDSGLPNDRFFAVRPEGSVSTLKIQRTERGDSAVYLCASSLTRTGNTEAFFGQGTRLTVV.